Listed below are T cell receptor beta chains from one sample, sequenced in a study of T cell responses to AZD1222 COVID-19 vaccine. Repertoires were generated with immunoSEQ multiplex PCR, while TCRdb's copy carries only in-frame clones and drops some. The sample consists of approximately 100,000 clones, roughly 91% of them appearing once. The sequencing here drew on peripheral blood, taken on day 0 of AZD1222 vaccination. These TCRs come from an adult in good health. CDR3s include the opening cysteine and the closing phenylalanine or tryptophan. D genes are given only for firm matches. Size is omitted from some rows. Given values are once, few, many or a class for expanded clones.

clone size,J gene,D gene,V gene,CDR3 protein,CDR3 DNA
-,TRBJ2-1,-,TRBV19,CASSIVGYSPEQFF,TGTGCCAGTAGTATCGTGGGTTATTCACCGGAGCAGTTCTTC
-,TRBJ2-7,-,TRBV7-9,CASSLAVPYEQYF,TGTGCCAGCAGCTTAGCGGTCCCCTACGAGCAGTACTTC
-,TRBJ1-4,-,TRBV13,CASSFGGLGEKLFF,TGTGCCAGCAGCTTCGGGGGGCTGGGTGAAAAACTGTTTTTT
-,TRBJ2-1,-,TRBV12-3/TRBV12-4,CASSLYTENEQFF,TGTGCCAGCAGTTTGTATACGGAGAATGAGCAGTTCTTC
-,TRBJ1-3,-,TRBV3-1/TRBV3-2,CASSPYPASFLENTIYF,TGTGCCAGCAGCCCCTACCCGGCCTCATTTCTAGAAAACACCATATATTTT
few,TRBJ1-4,-,TRBV13,CASSFRSFNEKLFF,TGTGCCAGCAGCTTCCGTTCGTTCAATGAAAAACTGTTTTTT
-,TRBJ2-3,-,TRBV29-1,CSVRFGPDTQYF,TGCAGCGTTCGATTCGGCCCAGATACGCAGTATTTT
-,TRBJ2-2,-,TRBV27,CASSLGRNTGELFF,TGTGCCAGCAGTTTAGGACGGAACACCGGGGAGCTGTTTTTT
-,TRBJ1-3,-,TRBV12-3/TRBV12-4,CASNHRGNTIYF,TGTGCCAGCAACCACAGGGGAAACACCATATATTTT
-,TRBJ2-3,-,TRBV7-3,CASSPPGYLLSTDTQYF,TGTGCCAGCAGCCCCCCGGGTTACCTTCTGAGCACAGATACGCAGTATTTT
-,TRBJ2-6,TRBD2,TRBV19,CASRTSGGFGANVLTF,TGTGCCAGTAGGACTAGCGGGGGGTTTGGGGCCAACGTCCTGACTTTC
-,TRBJ1-5,-,TRBV30,CAWSADRGQNQPQHF,TGTGCCTGGAGTGCCGACCGGGGCCAAAATCAGCCCCAGCATTTT
-,TRBJ1-2,TRBD1,TRBV27,CASRSPSGTGVEDYGYTF,TGTGCCAGCAGATCCCCCTCCGGGACAGGGGTCGAGGACTATGGCTACACCTTC
-,TRBJ2-1,-,TRBV10-3,CAISAQTASSYNEQFF,TGTGCCATCAGTGCGCAGACGGCGAGCTCCTACAATGAGCAGTTCTTC
few,TRBJ1-3,-,TRBV19,CASSRSSGNTIYF,TGTGCCAGTAGTAGGAGCTCTGGAAACACCATATATTTT
-,TRBJ2-2,-,TRBV11-2,CASTPGNTGELFF,TGTGCCAGCACCCCAGGGAACACCGGGGAGCTGTTTTTT
once,TRBJ2-3,-,TRBV9,CASSVANPLAGWGDTQYF,TGTGCCAGCAGCGTCGCAAACCCCCTGGCGGGGTGGGGTGATACGCAGTATTTT
-,TRBJ2-5,TRBD2,TRBV3-1/TRBV3-2,CASSQAGGQETQYF,TGTGCCAGCAGCCAAGCGGGGGGTCAAGAGACCCAGTACTTC
-,TRBJ2-7,TRBD2,TRBV19,CASSAVAGAYEQYF,TGTGCCAGTAGTGCGGTAGCGGGGGCCTACGAGCAGTACTTC
-,TRBJ2-3,-,TRBV5-4,CASSLTGESDTQYF,TGTGCCAGCAGCTTAACGGGGGAGTCGGATACGCAGTATTTT
few,TRBJ1-3,-,TRBV19,CASSSVGGPKGNTIYF,TGTGCCAGTAGTTCCGTGGGCGGGCCGAAAGGAAACACCATATATTTT
-,TRBJ2-1,-,TRBV2,CASSRSYNEQFF,TGTGCCAGCAGTAGGTCTTACAATGAGCAGTTCTTC
-,TRBJ2-6,-,TRBV5-4,CASNKMWGGANVLTF,TGTGCCAGCAACAAGATGTGGGGCGGGGCCAACGTCCTGACTTTC
-,TRBJ2-1,TRBD2,TRBV6-4,CASSDGGGALGEQFF,TGTGCCAGCAGTGATGGCGGGGGGGCCTTGGGTGAGCAGTTCTTC
-,TRBJ1-1,TRBD1,TRBV7-6,CASSGSTGGRTEAFF,TGTGCCAGCAGCGGGTCCACAGGGGGAAGAACTGAAGCTTTCTTT
once,TRBJ2-5,-,TRBV5-6,CASSYATTAGYIGETQYF,TGTGCCAGCAGCTACGCTACGACCGCAGGGTACATAGGGGAGACCCAGTACTTC
once,TRBJ2-1,TRBD2,TRBV7-9,CASSPGTSGGLSYNEQFF,TGTGCCAGCAGCCCTGGGACTAGCGGGGGGCTGTCCTACAATGAGCAGTTCTTC
-,TRBJ2-7,-,TRBV4-3,CASSQDPPPGSYEQYF,TGCGCCAGCAGCCAAGATCCCCCCCCAGGGTCCTACGAGCAGTACTTC
-,TRBJ2-7,TRBD2,TRBV2,CATLQWTSGSYEQYF,TGTGCCACCTTACAATGGACTAGCGGATCCTACGAGCAGTACTTC
-,TRBJ2-3,-,TRBV3-1/TRBV3-2,CASGGQSQADTQYF,TGTGCCAGCGGAGGACAGAGCCAGGCAGATACGCAGTATTTT
-,TRBJ1-1,-,TRBV5-5,CASSPPPGIEAFF,TGTGCCAGCAGCCCCCCACCGGGAATTGAAGCTTTCTTT
-,TRBJ1-1,-,TRBV19,CASSPGTNTEAFF,TGTGCCAGTAGCCCAGGAACGAACACTGAAGCTTTCTTT
-,TRBJ2-7,TRBD1,TRBV9,CASSVVRLEGAHEQYF,TGTGCCAGCAGCGTAGTACGCCTTGAGGGGGCCCACGAGCAGTACTTC
-,TRBJ1-6,-,TRBV29-1,CSVGLRAGVNSPLHF,TGCAGCGTTGGACTCCGCGCAGGGGTAAATTCACCCCTCCACTTT
few,TRBJ1-1,-,TRBV6-6,CASSPSWGGTEAFF,TGTGCCAGCAGTCCTTCATGGGGGGGCACTGAAGCTTTCTTT
-,TRBJ1-2,TRBD1,TRBV12-3/TRBV12-4,CASSSGQGYGYTF,TGTGCCAGCAGTTCCGGACAGGGCTATGGCTACACCTTC
-,TRBJ1-6,TRBD1,TRBV19,CASSIAGTGGDSPLHF,TGTGCCAGTAGTATAGCCGGGACAGGGGGCGATTCACCCCTCCACTTT
-,TRBJ2-7,-,TRBV3-1/TRBV3-2,CASSLKGPYEQYF,TGTGCCAGCAGCTTAAAGGGGCCCTACGAGCAGTACTTC
-,TRBJ1-4,-,TRBV10-2,CASSEGANEKLFF,TGCGCCAGCAGTGAGGGGGCTAATGAAAAACTGTTTTTT
-,TRBJ1-1,-,TRBV5-6,CASSLDTEANTEAFF,TGTGCCAGCAGCTTGGATACAGAGGCGAACACTGAAGCTTTCTTT
-,TRBJ1-5,-,TRBV20-1,CSASNTGKRHF,TGCAGTGCTAGCAATACAGGGAAAAGGCATTTT
-,TRBJ1-6,-,TRBV27,CASTGVGNSPLHF,TGTGCCAGCACTGGGGTTGGTAATTCACCCCTCCACTTT
-,TRBJ2-1,-,TRBV5-6,CAGSTGGPYNEQFF,TGTGCCGGCTCCACCGGTGGCCCCTACAATGAGCAGTTCTTC
-,TRBJ1-5,-,TRBV4-3,CASSQERFDPQHF,TGCGCCAGCAGCCAAGAACGGTTCGATCCCCAGCATTTT
-,TRBJ1-3,-,TRBV28,CASGVSGNTIYF,TGTGCCAGCGGGGTCTCTGGAAACACCATATATTTT
-,TRBJ1-2,-,TRBV2,CASNREWFNGYTF,TGTGCCAGCAACCGCGAGTGGTTTAATGGCTACACCTTC
-,TRBJ2-1,-,TRBV2,CASIGPPYYNEQFF,TGTGCCAGCATCGGGCCCCCCTACTACAATGAGCAGTTCTTC
-,TRBJ2-5,-,TRBV7-9,CASSISTSQQETQYF,TGTGCCAGCAGCATCTCGACAAGCCAGCAAGAGACCCAGTACTTC